The next 16 T cell receptor beta chains were all read from a single sample in a study of shared clonotypes between healthy human individuals. Data came from immunoSEQ multiplex PCR; TCRdb stores just in-frame clones and leaves some out. This table holds roughly 2.2 million clones, just over 90% found once. Sequenced: naive CD4+ T cells from PBMCs. Subset in this sample: CD45RA+ positively selected. These receptors came from a man aged 18 to 35 in good health. Some clones in this sample may be carry-over from other donors' samples.

As concerns this clone: Other nucleotide sequences from this sample produce the same CDR3. The V gene is TRBV5-6, the J gene TRBJ2-7; the D is unclear. The V gene lost 1 base and the J gene lost 6 bases, with 5 bases spanning the gap. This CDR3 has 11 residues. Germline V CDR1 and CDR2: SGHDT, YYEEEE. The CDR3 here is CASSLSSEQYF. The CDR3 DNA follows: TGTGCCAGCAGCTTGTCCAGCGAGCAGTACTTC.

J is TRBJ2-7 and V is TRBV9; D gene unclear. Germline V gene lookup returns CDR1 SGDLS and CDR2 YYNGEE. V was clipped by 0 bases and J by 2 bases, with 9 bases between them. The CDR3 covers 14 residues. CDR3 in DNA: TGTGCCAGCAGCGTAGGGGTTAGTCCCTACGAGCAGTACTTC. Translation: CASSVGVSPYEQYF.

This chain connects TRBV7-9 to TRBJ2-3; weak D call: TRBD2 (6 bases). Germline values: CDR1 SEHNR, CDR2 FQNEAQ (reference sequence). V was trimmed by 5 bases and J by 5 bases, leaving 11 bases between them. The CDR3 sequence is 13 residues long. The CDR3 spells CASSPVGGDTQYF. In DNA, the CDR3 is TGTGCCAGCAGCCCGGTGGGAGGAGATACGCAGTATTTT.

The chain uses TRBV6-1 and TRBJ2-7; maybe TRBD2 (6 bases). Trimming pared 2 bases from V and 2 bases from J, leaving 13 bases between. This CDR3 is built from 15 residues. In germline, CDR1 is MNHNS, CDR2 SASEGT. The CDR3 region has the DNA TGTGCCAGCAGTGAATGGTTAGCGGTTACCTACGAGCAGTACTTC. As protein: CASSEWLAVTYEQYF.

The chain carries TRBV11-3 and TRBJ2-1, with 9 bases identical to TRBD1. The CDR3 runs to 15 residues. Germline V gene data show CDR1 as SGHNT and CDR2 as YENEEA. V lost 5 bases, J lost 3 bases, and 5 bases stayed unmatched. DNA of the CDR3: TGTGCCAGCAGCCTGAAGGGACAGGGCTACAATGAGCAGTTCTTC. Its protein product is CASSLKGQGYNEQFF.

About this clone: The sample carries other DNA sequences with the same CDR3. V usage is TRBV9 and J usage is TRBJ2-1, with TRBD2 matching over 7 bases. With V trimmed by 2 bases and J by 1 base, 0 bases remained unmatched. The germline V gene encodes CDR1 SGDLS and CDR2 YYNGEE. The CDR3 spans 14 residues. The CDR3 nucleotides read TGTGCCAGCAGCGTTAGCGGGTCCTACAATGAGCAGTTCTTC. Its translation is CASSVSGSYNEQFF.

The rearrangement links TRBV27 to TRBJ2-3; D gene uncertain. V was shortened by 10 bases and J by 3 bases, with 14 bases between the two germline ends. Germline lookup yields CDR1 MNHEY and CDR2 SMNVEV (reference sequence). This CDR3 is 13 amino acids long. The chain's CDR3 is CATRSLWTDTQYF. As DNA, the CDR3 is TGTGCCACCCGCTCTCTCTGGACAGATACGCAGTATTTT.

The chain employs TRBV5-5 and TRBJ1-2; D is uncertain. V was shortened by 3 bases and J by 8 bases, with 23 bases between the two germline ends. The CDR3 runs 16 residues. In germline, CDR1 is SGHKS, CDR2 YYEKEE (reference sequence). The CDR3 reads CASSSLSGRPRGGYTF. The CDR3 nucleotides read TGTGCCAGCAGCTCTCTCTCAGGAAGGCCCCGAGGAGGCTACACCTTC.

This sequence joins TRBV19 and TRBJ1-4, with D possibly being TRBD1 (6 bases). CDR3 size: 15 residues. V was cut by 7 bases and J by 10 bases, with 22 bases left in between. Germline-derived CDR1 and CDR2 are LNHDA and SQIVND (reference sequence). CDR3 amino acids: CASTLTGTLASKLFF. CDR3 sequence (DNA): TGTGCCAGTACCCTTACAGGGACCCTGGCCTCAAAACTGTTTTTT.

CDR3 DNA: TGTGCCAGTAGTATCCCAGGGGTTGTTCAGCCCCAGCATTTT. Translation: CASSIPGVVQPQHF. The gene calls are TRBV19 and TRBJ1-5; tentatively, D is TRBD1 (6 bases). The CDR3 contains 14 residues. V dropped 3 bases and J dropped 6 bases, with 12 bases sitting between them. Looked up from germline, CDR1 is LNHDA and CDR2 is SQIVND (reference sequence). The complete variable domain, with remaining parts taken from reference TRBV19 and TRBJ1-5, reads DGGITQSPKYLFRKEGQNVTLSCEQNLNHDAMYWYRQDPGQGLRLIYYSQIVNDFQKGDIAEGYSVSREKKESFPLTVTSAQKNPTAFYLCASSIPGVVQPQHFGDGTRLSIL.

V is TRBV10-1 and J is TRBJ2-1; tentative D call: TRBD2 (5 bases). Per germline, CDR1 WNHNN and CDR2 SYGVQD (reference sequence). V lost 3 bases, J lost 5 bases, and 17 bases lay in between. This CDR3 has 16 residues. The CDR3 DNA is TGCGCCAGCAGTGACCTCGTCGGGGTGGGAGACAATGAGCAGTTCTTC. Translating it yields CASSDLVGVGDNEQFF.

The V and J genes are TRBV5-1 and TRBJ2-5, with 9 bases that match TRBD2. Germline trimming cut 4 bases from V and 5 bases from J; bases unmatched to any gene: 9. Germline CDR1 SGHRS, CDR2 YFSETQ. This CDR3 has 15 amino acids. This CDR3 is CASSGQAGGRETQYF. The CDR3 DNA reads as TGCGCCAGCAGCGGCCAAGCGGGAGGTAGGGAGACCCAGTACTTC.

The genes are TRBV30 and TRBJ2-7; perhaps TRBD1 as D (6 bases). The CDR3 has 17 amino acids. V lost 2 bases and J lost 6, with 26 bases in between. CDR1 and CDR2 (germline): GTSNPN, SVGIG (reference sequence). In DNA form, the CDR3 reads TGTGCCTGGAGTCAGAAATTGGGGGACACGTCCTTTCGCGAGCAGTACTTC. Its translation: CAWSQKLGDTSFREQYF.

The chain links TRBV9 to TRBJ2-5, with a tentative D call TRBD2 (5 bases). This CDR3 has 13 residues. Germline values: CDR1 SGDLS, CDR2 YYNGEE. V lost 0 bases, J lost 3 bases, and 6 bases lay in between. The CDR3 here is CASSVVGEETQYF. The CDR3 DNA follows: TGTGCCAGCAGCGTAGTGGGAGAAGAGACCCAGTACTTC.

The chain recombines TRBV4-1 with TRBJ2-3; D uncertain. Germline-derived CDR1 and CDR2 are MGHRA and YSYEKL. This CDR3 has 13 residues. Deletions cut 4 bases from V and 3 bases from J, with 8 bases between. The CDR3 reads CASSPTFTDTQYF. CDR3 DNA: TGCGCCAGCAGCCCTACTTTTACAGATACGCAGTATTTT.

This clone was detected once. DNA of the CDR3: TGCGCCAGCAGCCCGGGGGGGGGCTGGACAGATACGCAGTATTTT. It encodes CASSPGGGWTDTQYF. The gene calls are TRBV10-1 and TRBJ2-3; 8 bases fit TRBD2. Trimming took 6 bases from V and 3 from J; bases not matched to a gene: 8. Germline assignment: CDR1 WNHNN and CDR2 SYGVQD (reference sequence). The length of the CDR3 is 15 residues.